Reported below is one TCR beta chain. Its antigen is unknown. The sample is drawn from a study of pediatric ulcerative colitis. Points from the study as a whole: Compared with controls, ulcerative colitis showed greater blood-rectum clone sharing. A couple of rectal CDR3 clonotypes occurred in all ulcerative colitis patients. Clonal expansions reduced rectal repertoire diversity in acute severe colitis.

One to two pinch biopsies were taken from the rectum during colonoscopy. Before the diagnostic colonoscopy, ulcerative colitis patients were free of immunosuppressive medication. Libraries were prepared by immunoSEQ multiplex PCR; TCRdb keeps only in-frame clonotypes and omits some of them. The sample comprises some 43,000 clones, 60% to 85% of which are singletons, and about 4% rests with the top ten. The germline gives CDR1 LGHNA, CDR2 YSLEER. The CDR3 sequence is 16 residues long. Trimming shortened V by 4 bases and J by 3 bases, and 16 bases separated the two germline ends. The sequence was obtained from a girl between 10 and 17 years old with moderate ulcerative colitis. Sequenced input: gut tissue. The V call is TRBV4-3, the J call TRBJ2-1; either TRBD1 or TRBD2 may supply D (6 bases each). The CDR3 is CASSPRRRGDYNEQFF. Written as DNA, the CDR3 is TGCGCCAGCAGCCCACGTCGTAGGGGGGACTACAATGAGCAGTTCTTC.